This TCR beta chain was found in a study of blood T cell repertoires in COVID-19 (dated by TCRdb to the early 2020s). For context, the study as a whole: Samples from collaborators originated in the United States, Italy and Spain and spanned both the acute and convalescent phases of COVID-19. The material from the prospective study consisted of cDNA or gDNA derived from T cells, B-cell-depleted T cells, or PBMCs. Subjects who had been exposed to COVID-19, were actively infected with it, or had recovered from it provided the deeply sampled blood TCRbeta repertoires that made up the dataset. The repertoires were made available in a free public database intended to serve as a resource for research on the immune response to SARS-CoV-2. The samples were drawn from the first 160 participants of the ongoing ImmuneRACE study and from over 950 subjects provided by 6 global collaborators. A de-identified subject ID, COVID-19 status, age in years and sex were almost always included in the sample metadata. Where HLA class I and class II types were available, the types were taken from metadata supplied by the sample provider, not from assay-based typing.

Collaborating institutions collected whole blood in K2EDTA tubes following their own protocols. For TCRbeta analysis, collaborators shipped samples as frozen whole blood, isolated PBMCs, or DNA extracted from either of those sample types. The CDR3 numbers 13 residues from cysteine through phenylalanine. Of all the DNA, just the CDR3 is kept, 39 bases in frame from base 1. According to the germline V gene, CDR1 reads MNHEY and CDR2 reads SVGEGT. V is pruned by 5 bases and J by 12 bases, leaving 9 bases of the junction without a gene match. General conclusions and limits of the study: The quantity of clinical and demographic metadata differed by source and by participant and was supplied without curation.

The immunoSEQ Assay, a bias-controlled multiplex PCR, was used to amplify TCRbeta CDR3 regions from genomic DNA. Processing in the source paper ran as follows. The number of nucleated cells in each sample was estimated by amplification of reference gene primers within the assay. To quantify the absolute abundance of each unique TCRbeta CDR3 rearrangement, sequence reads were collapsed and filtered. Productive Simpson clonality was computed per sample as the square root of Simpson's diversity index over productive rearrangements. Held by TCRdb, this immuneACCESS table contains in-frame sequences only and omits some clones. Under half of the omission traces to an unresolved V gene where checked; the cause of the rest is unknown. The V and J calls and clone size are taken from that table; D and trimming were inferred from the DNA. The sample table holds some 88,000 clones, of which around 86% were seen once. Roughly 4% of the sample goes to the ten largest clones.

With respect to this clone: There is no known antigen for this receptor. Base qualities are not provided; no much larger clone lies one nucleotide away.

The sample consisted of peripheral blood. In this chain, TRBV6-2 or TRBV6-3 is recombined with TRBJ2-1, with 8 middle bases fitting TRBD2. This sequence originates from a man aged 55-75 years with acute or convalescent COVID-19. The CDR3: CASSVRLAGWQFF. The nucleotide sequence reads as follows: TGTGCCAGCAGTGTTCGGCTAGCGGGTTGGCAGTTCTTC.